The 22 T cell receptor beta chains presented below share a single source sample, sequenced in a study of blood T cell repertoires in COVID-19 (dated by TCRdb to about 2020). To prepare the library, the immunoSEQ multiplex PCR assay was applied. Entries here come from immuneACCESS through TCRdb and include only in-frame sequences with V and J called. Some clones fail to appear in such tables; in the studies checked, an unresolved V gene covers under half of the shortfall, and the cause of the remainder is unknown. The sample data list just over 60,000 clones, and approximately 79% of these were observed just once. About 20% of the sample is held by the ten biggest clonotypes. Sequenced material: peripheral blood. The receptor source for this set is a woman over 75 with active or convalescent COVID-19.

The CDR3: CASRSDLEPQQYF. The CDR3 DNA is TGTGCCAGTAGGTCCGACTTGGAACCCCAGCAGTACTTC. The rearrangement joins TRBV19 to TRBJ2-7; D is ambiguous. Germline V gives CDR1 LNHDA, CDR2 SQIVND (reference sequence). V gave up 6 bases and J gave up 8 bases, with 17 bases separating them. The CDR3 totals 13 residues. Full variable domain (outside the CDR3, taken from reference TRBV19 and TRBJ2-7): DGGITQSPKYLFRKEGQNVTLSCEQNLNHDAMYWYRQDPGQGLRLIYYSQIVNDFQKGDIAEGYSVSREKKESFPLTVTSAQKNPTAFYLCASRSDLEPQQYFGPGTRLTVT.

The gene calls are TRBV7-6 and TRBJ2-2; a weak D match, TRBD1 (6 bases). Looked up from germline, CDR1 is SGHVS and CDR2 is FNYEAQ. Trimming removed 8 bases from V and 4 bases from J, with 17 bases in between. The CDR3 consists of 15 residues. The CDR3 region has the DNA TGTGCCAGCGCAGTGGCAGGGGCGGCCACCGGGGAGCTGTTTTTT. Its protein product is CASAVAGAATGELFF.

The gene calls are TRBV11-2 and TRBJ2-1; 7 bases line up with TRBD1. The ends lost 0 bases at V and 4 bases at J; junction bases unmatched: 6. CDR3 length equals 16 residues. From germline, CDR1 is SGHAT and CDR2 FQNNGV. CDR3 sequence (DNA): TGTGCCAGCAGCTTAGATAGAGGGGGCGGATACAATGAGCAGTTCTTC. Its protein is CASSLDRGGGYNEQFF. Full variable domain (rest looked up from reference TRBV11-2 and TRBJ2-1): EAGVAQSPRYKIIEKRQSVAFWCNPISGHATLYWYQQILGQGPKLLIQFQNNGVVDDSQLPKDRFSAERLKGVDSTLKIQPAKLEDSAVYLCASSLDRGGGYNEQFFGPGTRLTVL.

This clone was observed a few times. V and J are TRBV11-3 and TRBJ1-2; D gene uncertain. The CDR3 extends over 14 amino acids. Germline CDR1 is SGHNT and CDR2 is YENEEA. Trimming pared 2 bases from V and 7 bases from J, leaving 14 bases between. Here the CDR3 reads CASSLSRPSGGYTF. The CDR3 bases are TGTGCCAGCAGCTTAAGCCGACCCAGCGGTGGCTACACCTTC.

The CDR3 region is CASSLVYGGGTDTQYF. CDR3 in DNA: TGCGCCAGCAGCTTGGTTTACGGGGGGGGCACAGATACGCAGTATTTT. This chain joins TRBV5-1 and TRBJ2-3; TRBD2 aligns across 8 bases. Germline CDR1 and CDR2: SGHRS and YFSETQ. V shed 0 bases and J 1 base; nucleotides not matched to a gene: 4. The CDR3 extends over 16 amino acids.

V and J are TRBV5-1 and TRBJ2-5; TRBD1 agrees at 7 bases. CDR3 length equals 13 residues. Germline assignment: CDR1 SGHRS and CDR2 YFSETQ. V dropped 4 bases and J dropped 2; count of bases not matched to a gene: 2. The CDR3 loop reads CASSEGQQETQYF. The CDR3 DNA reads TGCGCCAGCAGCGAGGGACAGCAAGAGACCCAGTACTTC.

DNA of the CDR3: TGCGCCAGCAGTGATTTTCCGGGACAGGGGTGGGACGAGCAGTACTTC. It specifies CASSDFPGQGWDEQYF. The chain links TRBV10-2 to TRBJ2-7; 10 positions agree with TRBD1. J lost 5 bases, V lost 3 bases, and 10 bases had no gene match. This CDR3 is 16 amino acids long. Germline V CDR1 and CDR2: WSHSY, SAAADI.

This clone was recorded a few times. The V call is TRBV25-1, the J call TRBJ1-1; D is possibly TRBD1 (6 bases). The CDR3 runs to 15 residues. Looked up from germline, CDR1 is MGHDK and CDR2 is SYGVNS. The germline V and J ends were trimmed by 3 bases and 3 bases, with 14 bases remaining between them. Here the CDR3 DNA reads TGTGCCAGCAGTGATCCGTCTGGGGGCTACACTGAAGCTTTCTTT. Its protein is CASSDPSGGYTEAFF. Drawing the rest from reference TRBV25-1 and TRBJ1-1, the complete variable domain is EADIYQTPRYLVIGTGKKITLECSQTMGHDKMYWYQQDPGMELHLIHYSYGVNSTEKGDLSSESTVSRIRTEHFPLTLESARPSHTSQYLCASSDPSGGYTEAFFGQGTRLTVV.

In its sample, this clone was seen once. The chain uses TRBV3-1 (or the pseudogene TRBV3-2) and TRBJ1-2, with 9 bases lining up with TRBD1. V was pared by 2 bases and J by 11 bases, with 9 bases of the junction left unmatched. This CDR3 is built from 14 residues. Germline V CDR1 and CDR2: LGHDT, YNNKEL (reference sequence). The CDR3 here is CASSQPGQGSRYTF. CDR3 nucleotide sequence: TGTGCCAGCAGCCAACCGGGACAGGGAAGCAGGTACACCTTC.

The chain couples TRBV9 to TRBJ1-3; maybe TRBD1 (6 bases). The CDR3 spans 15 residues. With 0 bases removed from V and 6 bases from J, the gap between germline ends came to 13 bases. Germline lookup yields CDR1 SGDLS and CDR2 YYNGEE. CDR3 sequence: CASSVDPGGSNTIYF. The DNA for the CDR3 is TGTGCCAGCAGCGTAGACCCGGGGGGCTCAAACACCATATATTTT.

The rearrangement joins TRBV5-1 to TRBJ2-7, with 8 bases aligning to TRBD2. Germline CDR1 reads SGHRS; CDR2 reads YFSETQ. This CDR3 has 16 amino acids. V was pared by 0 bases and J by 9 bases, with 14 bases of the junction left unmatched. CDR3 sequence (DNA): TGCGCCAGCAGCTTGGGTCCCAGCGGGGGTGACTGGGTGCAGTACTTC. Translating it yields CASSLGPSGGDWVQYF. Complete variable domain (other parts from reference TRBV5-1 and TRBJ2-7): KAGVTQTPRYLIKTRGQQVTLSCSPISGHRSVSWYQQTPGQGLQFLFEYFSETQRNKGNFPGRFSGRQFSNSRSEMNVSTLELGDSALYLCASSLGPSGGDWVQYFGPGTRLTVT.

J is TRBJ2-7 and V is TRBV19; TRBD1 aligns across 12 bases. V lost 3 bases, J lost 7 bases, and 7 bases stayed unmatched. Germline CDR1 and CDR2: LNHDA and SQIVND (reference sequence). The CDR3 runs 15 residues. CDR3 loop: CASSIFGTGGEEQYF. The CDR3 DNA reads TGTGCCAGTAGTATCTTTGGGACAGGGGGCGAGGAGCAGTACTTC.

CDR3 sequence (DNA): TGTGCCAGCGACAGAGACTCCTACAATGAGCAGTTCTTC. This encodes CASDRDSYNEQFF. The chain couples TRBV6-5 to TRBJ2-1; a possible D gene is TRBD1 (5 bases). Trimming removed 8 bases from V and 0 bases from J, with 8 bases in between. CDR3 length equals 13 residues. Germline V gene sequence: CDR1 MNHEY, CDR2 SVGAGI.

The V and J genes are TRBV16 and TRBJ1-2; 7 bases match TRBD1. Trimming took 1 base from V and 8 from J; bases not matched to a gene: 13. This CDR3 is built from 16 residues. The germline gives CDR1 KGHSY, CDR2 FQNENV. CDR3 coding DNA: TGTGCCAGCAGCCAATTAGATTGGACGGGACAGCCCGGCTACACCTTC. This encodes CASSQLDWTGQPGYTF.

The chain employs TRBV7-2 and TRBJ1-5; D may be TRBD1 (6 bases). Germline V gene lookup returns CDR1 SGHTA and CDR2 FQGNSA. V was cut by 2 bases and J by 2 bases, with 7 bases left in between. The CDR3 is 14 amino acids. The CDR3 reads CASSLRQGNQPQHF. CDR3 nucleotide sequence: TGTGCCAGCAGCTTAAGACAGGGCAATCAGCCCCAGCATTTT.

V gene TRBV2 combines with J gene TRBJ2-7; the D gene is possibly TRBD1 (5 bases). The germline V gene has CDR1 SNHLY and CDR2 FYNNEI. V was shortened by 5 bases and J by 5 bases, with 10 bases between the two germline ends. CDR3 length equals 12 residues. CDR3 bases: TGTGCCAGCAGTTCTCAGGGCCACGAGCAGTACTTC. This gives the protein CASSSQGHEQYF.

This sequence joins TRBV11-2 and TRBJ1-1; D gene uncertain. Per the germline V gene, CDR1 is SGHAT and CDR2 is FQNNGV. CDR3 length: 13 amino acids. Trimming pared 2 bases from V and 0 bases from J, leaving 4 bases between. The CDR3: CASSLQMNTEAFF. CDR3 coding DNA: TGTGCCAGCAGCTTACAGATGAACACTGAAGCTTTCTTT.

The rearrangement uses TRBV25-1 and TRBJ2-5, with 9 bases that match TRBD1. V lost 5 bases and J lost 5; bases outside the gene matches: 6. This CDR3 is 14 amino acids long. Germline lookup yields CDR1 MGHDK and CDR2 SYGVNS. The CDR3 is CASSWTGDGETQYF. The CDR3 nucleotides read TGTGCCAGCAGTTGGACAGGGGACGGGGAGACCCAGTACTTC.

The genes are TRBV29-1 and TRBJ1-5; D possibly corresponds to TRBD1 (5 bases). The CDR3 runs 12 residues. V was cut by 4 bases and J by 5 bases, with 9 bases left in between. Germline V gives CDR1 SQVTM, CDR2 ANQGSEA. CDR3 DNA sequence: TGCAGCGTTGGACAGTCCGATCAGCCCCAGCATTTT. The encoded protein is CSVGQSDQPQHF.

This clone turned up a few times. As DNA, the CDR3 is TGCGCCAGCAGCCAAACCGGGACACAGAGGTTCGGCCAGTACTTC. It codes for CASSQTGTQRFGQYF. The gene calls are TRBV4-1 and TRBJ2-4; possible D gene TRBD1, 6 bases. The CDR3 spans 15 residues. Deletions cut 2 bases from V and 13 bases from J, with 21 bases between. Per germline, CDR1 MGHRA and CDR2 YSYEKL.

CDR3 nucleotides: TGTGCCAGCAGCACCCCCCGCCACGGGGGCACTGAAGCTTTCTTT. This gives the protein CASSTPRHGGTEAFF. The V gene is TRBV7-9, the J gene TRBJ1-1; possible D gene TRBD1, 5 bases. This CDR3 comprises 15 residues. Germline CDR1 and CDR2: SEHNR and FQNEAQ (reference sequence). V was cut by 5 bases and J by 4 bases, with 17 bases left in between.

This clone was counted a single time. The rearrangement links TRBV7-9 to TRBJ2-2; the D is unclear. The germline V and J ends were trimmed by 2 bases and 2 bases, with 9 bases remaining between them. The CDR3 is 15 amino acids. The germline V gene encodes CDR1 SEHNR and CDR2 FQNEAQ (reference sequence). CDR3 sequence reads: CASSLSNYNTGELFF. The CDR3 DNA reads TGTGCCAGCAGCTTATCAAACTATAACACCGGGGAGCTGTTTTTT.